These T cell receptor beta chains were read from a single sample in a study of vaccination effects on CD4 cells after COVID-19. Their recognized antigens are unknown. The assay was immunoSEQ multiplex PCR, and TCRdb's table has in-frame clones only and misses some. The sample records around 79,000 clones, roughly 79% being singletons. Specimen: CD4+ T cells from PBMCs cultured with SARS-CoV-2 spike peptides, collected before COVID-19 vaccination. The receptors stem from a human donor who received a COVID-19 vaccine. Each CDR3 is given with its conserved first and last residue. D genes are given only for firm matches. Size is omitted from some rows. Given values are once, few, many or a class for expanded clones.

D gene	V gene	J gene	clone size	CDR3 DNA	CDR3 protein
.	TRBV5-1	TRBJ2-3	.	TGCGCCAGCAGCTTGGGGAGCACAGATACGCAGTATTTT	CASSLGSTDTQYF
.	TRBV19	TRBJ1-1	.	TGTGCCAGTAGGAGATCGGCTGGCACTGAAGCTTTCTTT	CASRRSAGTEAFF
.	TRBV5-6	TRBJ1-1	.	TGTGCCAGCAGCTCGGCAAGTTGGGGGATGAACACTGAAGCTTTCTTT	CASSSASWGMNTEAFF
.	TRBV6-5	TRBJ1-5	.	TGTGCCAGCAGTCCCTACAGGTCAAGCAATCAGCCCCAGCATTTT	CASSPYRSSNQPQHF
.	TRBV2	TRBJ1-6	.	TGTGCCAGCAGTCTGTCGGGAGGGAACAATTCACCCCTCCACTTT	CASSLSGGNNSPLHF
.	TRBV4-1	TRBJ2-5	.	TGCGCCAGCAGCCCCGTCATCCGGCGCAGGGAAGAGACCCAGTACTTC	CASSPVIRRREETQYF
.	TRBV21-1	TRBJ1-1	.	TGTGCCAGCAGCAAAGCGGGGGGGGATTGGACCACTGAAGCTTTCTTT	CASSKAGGDWTTEAFF
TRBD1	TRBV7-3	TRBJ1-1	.	TGTGCCAGCAGCATCACAGGGGGCACTGAAGCTTTCTTT	CASSITGGTEAFF
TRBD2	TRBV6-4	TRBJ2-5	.	TGTGCCAGCATGGATGTGGCTAGCGGGGAAGGGGAGACCCAGTACTTC	CASMDVASGEGETQYF
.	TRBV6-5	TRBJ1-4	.	TGTGCCAGCAGTTACACTGGGGGTGGTGAAAAACTGTTTTTT	CASSYTGGGEKLFF
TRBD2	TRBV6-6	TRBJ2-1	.	TGTGCCAGCAGTCCAGGGACTAGCGGGCTGTCCTACAATGAGCAGTTCTTC	CASSPGTSGLSYNEQFF
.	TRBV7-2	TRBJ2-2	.	TGTGCCAGCAGCTTAAGGTCCGGAAACACCGGGGAGCTGTTTTTT	CASSLRSGNTGELFF
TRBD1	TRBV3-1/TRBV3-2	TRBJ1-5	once	TGTGCCAGCAGCGGACAGGGGAGCCAGCCCCAGCATTTT	CASSGQGSQPQHF
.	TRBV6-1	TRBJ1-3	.	TGTGCCAGCAGTGAACCCAGGGGCTCTGGAAACACCATATATTTT	CASSEPRGSGNTIYF
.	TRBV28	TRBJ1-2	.	TGTGCCAGCAGTGCCAGGGCCCCTTGGGATGGCTACACCTTC	CASSARAPWDGYTF
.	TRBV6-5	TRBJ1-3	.	TGTGCCAGCAGAGCGGCCCCGAGAAACACCATATATTTT	CASRAAPRNTIYF
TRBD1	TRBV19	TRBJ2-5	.	TGTGCCAGCCAAAGGACAGGACAAGAGACCCAGTACTTC	CASQRTGQETQYF
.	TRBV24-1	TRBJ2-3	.	TGTGCCACCAGTCCCCGGGGGCTAAATACGCAGTATTTT	CATSPRGLNTQYF
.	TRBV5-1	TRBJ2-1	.	TGCGCCAGCAGCTTCGGATCACACCTCAATGAGCAGTTCTTC	CASSFGSHLNEQFF
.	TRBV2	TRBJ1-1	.	TGTGCCAGCACCCCCAGAGAGTTGAACACTGAAGCTTTCTTT	CASTPRELNTEAFF
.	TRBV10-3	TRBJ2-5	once	TGTGCCATCAGTGAGGCGGGGTCCGGGACCCAGTACTTC	CAISEAGSGTQYF
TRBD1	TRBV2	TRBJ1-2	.	TGTGCCAGCAGAGTCAGAAGGGACAGGCCTCTTGGCTACACCTTC	CASRVRRDRPLGYTF
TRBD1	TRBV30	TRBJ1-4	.	TGTGCCTGGAGGGGGACAGGGGGAATGGAAAAACTGTTTTTT	CAWRGTGGMEKLFF
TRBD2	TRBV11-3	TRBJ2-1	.	TGTGCCAGCAGCGGGGGGGGGAGGACCTACAATGAGCAGTTCTTC	CASSGGGRTYNEQFF
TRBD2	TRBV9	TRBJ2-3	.	TGTGCCAGCAGCGTATTCGGGGGGAGCACAGATACGCAGTATTTT	CASSVFGGSTDTQYF
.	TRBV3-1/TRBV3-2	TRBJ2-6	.	TGTGCCAGCAGCAAAAACCAGGGGCGTCTTTCTGGGGCCAACGTCCTGACTTTC	CASSKNQGRLSGANVLTF
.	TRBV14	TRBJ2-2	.	TGTGCCAGCAGCCCCACGGGGGTGGGCACCGGGGAGCTGTTTTTT	CASSPTGVGTGELFF
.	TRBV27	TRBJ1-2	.	TGTGCCAGCAGTCCGCGGTCCCCCCGAGGTGGCTACACCTTC	CASSPRSPRGGYTF
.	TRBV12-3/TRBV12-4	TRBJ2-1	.	TGTGCCAGCAGCCCGGGGGAGTACAATGAGCAGTTCTTC	CASSPGEYNEQFF
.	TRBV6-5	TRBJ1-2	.	TGTGCCAGCAGGACTTCTCTAAACTATGGCTACACCTTC	CASRTSLNYGYTF
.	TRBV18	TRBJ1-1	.	TGTGCCAGCTCACCACAGGACAGAAACACTGAAGCTTTCTTT	CASSPQDRNTEAFF
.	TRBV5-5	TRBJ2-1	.	TGTGCCAGCAGCTTGGTGCAGCCCCAGGGCAATGAGCAGTTCTTC	CASSLVQPQGNEQFF
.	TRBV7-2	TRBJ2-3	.	TGTGCCAGCAGCGCCACCATGTACCCTTTGGGAGATACGCAGTATTTT	CASSATMYPLGDTQYF
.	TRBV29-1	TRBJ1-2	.	TGCAGCGTTGAAGTCTGGGGGAAGTTAGTCCCAGCTGCTGGCTACACCTTC	CSVEVWGKLVPAAGYTF
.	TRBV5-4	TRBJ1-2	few	TGTGCCAGCAGCTTTCAAGGGAGAGCTAACTATGGCTACACCTTC	CASSFQGRANYGYTF
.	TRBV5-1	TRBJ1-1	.	TGCGCCAGCAGCTTGGGGGGGGTTGGCACTGAAGCTTTCTTT	CASSLGGVGTEAFF
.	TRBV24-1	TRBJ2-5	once	TGTGCCACCGCAGAGGGGGGCAGCGGGATCCAAGAGACCCAGTACTTC	CATAEGGSGIQETQYF